The clone carrying this TCR beta chain appeared many times. Its antigen is still unknown. In patients chosen for sequencing, flow cytometry had shown CD8+CD57+ cell expansion. There were no patients without severe acquired aplastic anemia. Profiling that covered TCR beta VDJ and CDR3 relied on genomic DNA as its template. TCRdb passed the reads through MiXCR, listing each CDR3 protein once. The profile shows 150,000 to 180,000 distinct CDR3 sequences, about 48% of them singletons. This specimen comes from a study of CD8+CD57+ T cells in acquired aplastic anemia. Study in general: DNA from sorted CD4+ and CD8+ cells averaged about 3.2 ug.

V lost 5 bases to trimming and J lost 1 base, with 6 bases between them. CDR1 SEHNR and CDR2 FQNEAQ come from the germline V gene (reference sequence). This CDR3 has 13 amino acids. Study observations and caveats: Researchers reported that CD8+ Simpson's diversity was not significantly different in patients versus controls.

The clonotype originates from a human donor with aplastic anemia. The source material was sorted CD4+, CD8+, or CD8+CD57+ T cells (not recorded which) from PBMCs. The rearrangement joins TRBV7-9 to TRBJ1-5, with D possibly matching TRBD1 (5 bases). CDR3 amino acids: CASSGGSNQPQHF. CDR3 bases: TGTGCCAGCAGCGGGGGGAGCAATCAGCCCCAGCATTTT.